This TCR beta chain appears in the sequencing data of a study of CD39 and CD103 CD8 tumor-infiltrating T cells. The assay was immunoSEQ multiplex PCR, and TCRdb's table has in-frame clones only and misses some. The sample has around 7,700 clones, over 60% seen once. The sequencing input was CD8+ T cells sorted from blood. Subset noted: total memory CD8 T cells (CD45RA-CCR7+/-) from blood or uninvolved lymph node. The TCR originated in a human donor with head and neck squamous cell carcinoma.

CDR3 bases: TGTGCCAGCAGCGAAACTAGCGGGGGGTCCTACGAGCAGTACTTC. This sequence encodes CASSETSGGSYEQYF. The rearrangement joins TRBV13 to TRBJ2-7; 12 bases fit TRBD2. V lost 5 bases and J lost 1; bases outside the gene matches: 3. The germline V gene encodes CDR1 PRHDT and CDR2 FYEKMQ (reference sequence). The CDR3 length is 15 residues.